A selection of T cell receptor beta chains follows, all from one sample in a study of T-cell reconstitution after alpha-beta-depleted transplantation in children. One entry per CDR3 protein results from TCRdb running MiXCR on the PCR reads. This sample carries a few hundred thousand distinct CDR3 sequences, 7.5% to 10% of them seen once, and the ten largest clones take less than 6%. Sample: PBMCs from the stem cell graft donor, taken from the stem cell graft. These receptors were taken from a human donor who donated a stem cell graft to a child with SCID. Both conserved end residues are part of each CDR3. Fields, in order: clone size, D gene, J gene, V gene, CDR3 protein, CDR3 DNA. A D gene is named only where the DNA matches it firmly. Size is omitted from some rows. Given values are once, few, many or a class for expanded clones.

>many|NA|TRBJ1-2|TRBV20-1
CSASFGVNYGYTF
TGCAGTGCTAGTTTCGGGGTTAACTATGGCTACACCTTC
>many|NA|TRBJ1-2|TRBV20-1
CSAPTRLTGGYTF
TGCAGTGCACCCACACGATTAACGGGGGGCTACACCTTC
>NA|NA|TRBJ2-1|TRBV4-2
CASSQQISYNEQFF
TGTGCCAGCAGCCAACAGATCTCCTACAATGAGCAGTTCTTC
>many|NA|TRBJ1-1|TRBV7-2
CASSSGRGSTEAFF
TGTGCCAGCAGCTCGGGGCGGGGGAGCACTGAAGCTTTCTTT
>many|NA|TRBJ2-7|TRBV7-9
CASSLAQGYTMGYEQYF
TGTGCCAGCAGCTTAGCGCAAGGGTACACCATGGGGTACGAGCAGTACTTC
>many|NA|TRBJ2-2|TRBV29-1
CSVVKDGNTGELFF
TGCAGCGTTGTCAAGGACGGGAACACCGGGGAGCTGTTTTTT
>many|NA|TRBJ1-2|TRBV13
CASSPPTAGHPYGGYTF
TGTGCCAGCAGCCCACCCACGGCGGGACACCCGTACGGTGGCTACACCTTC
>many|NA|TRBJ2-3|TRBV15
CATSRDPSDTQYF
TGTGCCACCAGCAGAGACCCCTCTGATACGCAGTATTTT
>many|NA|TRBJ1-1|TRBV2
CASSVVAEAFF
TGTGCCAGCAGTGTTGTGGCTGAAGCTTTCTTT
>few|NA|TRBJ2-1|TRBV30
CAGDRDSGNEQFF
TGTGCCGGGGACCGGGACTCAGGGAATGAGCAGTTCTTC
>many|NA|TRBJ2-3|TRBV20-1
CSAREPGTDTQYF
TGCAGTGCTAGAGAGCCTGGAACAGATACGCAGTATTTT
>many|NA|TRBJ2-7|TRBV5-1
CASSLGLGEQYF
TGCGCCAGCAGCTTGGGGCTCGGCGAGCAGTACTTC
>few|NA|TRBJ1-2|TRBV27
CASRLQGPANYGYTF
TGTGCCAGCAGACTACAGGGACCAGCTAACTATGGCTACACCTTC
>many|NA|TRBJ1-5|TRBV20-1
CSARDQRQPQHF
TGCAGTGCTAGAGATCAGCGGCAGCCCCAGCATTTT
>many|NA|TRBJ1-3|TRBV7-2
CASSLRQGLTLSSSGNTIYF
TGTGCCAGCAGCCTACGCCAGGGACTGACTCTATCGAGCTCTGGAAACACCATATATTTT
>many|TRBD2|TRBJ2-7|TRBV20-1
CSAREAGSYEQYF
TGCAGTGCTAGAGAAGCGGGGAGCTACGAGCAGTACTTC
>many|NA|TRBJ2-3|TRBV5-8
CASSHDRPGDTQYF
TGTGCCAGCAGCCATGACAGACCGGGGGATACGCAGTATTTT
>many|NA|TRBJ1-5|TRBV6-1
CASSAQINQPQHF
TGTGCCAGCAGTGCCCAAATCAATCAGCCCCAGCATTTT
>few|NA|TRBJ2-1|TRBV6-1
CASTPYPIGTHYSFEQFF
TGTGCCAGCACTCCCTACCCCATCGGGACTCACTATTCCTTTGAGCAGTTCTTC
>NA|TRBD2|TRBJ2-3|TRBV3-1
CACCQGLAGGLSDTQYF
TGTGCCTGCTGCCAAGGACTAGCGGGGGGCCTATCAGATACGCAGTATTTT
>many|NA|TRBJ2-5|TRBV29-1
CSARGGFQETQYF
TGCAGCGCCAGAGGGGGTTTCCAAGAGACCCAGTACTTC
>many|NA|TRBJ2-3|TRBV7-2
CASSLTGPSTGTDTQYF
TGTGCCAGCAGCTTAACCGGGCCGAGCACGGGCACAGATACGCAGTATTTT
>many|TRBD1|TRBJ1-4|TRBV5-1
CASSLGTGSEKLFF
TGCGCCAGCAGCCTCGGGACAGGGTCCGAAAAACTGTTTTTT
>many|TRBD1|TRBJ2-3|TRBV5-1
CASSTADRGDTQYF
TGCGCCAGCAGCACCGCAGACAGGGGGGATACGCAGTATTTT
>many|NA|TRBJ2-2|TRBV9
CASRTGNVSPGELFF
TGTGCCAGCAGAACAGGGAATGTGAGTCCCGGGGAGCTGTTTTTT
>many|TRBD1|TRBJ2-7|TRBV15
CATSRRRDSPYEQYF
TGTGCCACCAGCAGACGCCGGGACAGTCCCTACGAGCAGTACTTC
>few|TRBD1|TRBJ1-1|TRBV2
CATFRDRVLNTEAFF
TGTGCCACCTTCCGGGACAGGGTTTTGAACACTGAAGCTTTCTTT
>many|NA|TRBJ2-1|TRBV20-1
CSALTTFDEQFF
TGCAGTGCCCTTACTACATTCGATGAGCAGTTCTTC
>many|NA|TRBJ2-7|TRBV28
CASSLFRLTSYEQYF
TGTGCCAGCAGTTTATTTCGTCTCACGTCCTACGAGCAGTACTTC
>many|NA|TRBJ1-2|TRBV7-9
CASSQTQGTGYTF
TGTGCCAGCAGCCAAACCCAGGGTACGGGCTACACCTTC
>NA|NA|TRBJ2-7|TRBV6-1
CASSRRDSGTYEQYF
TGTGCCAGCAGTCGACGTGACAGCGGAACCTACGAGCAGTACTTC
>many|NA|TRBJ1-2|TRBV27
CASSLVGRSLYGYTF
TGTGCCAGCAGTCTAGTGGGCCGCTCCCTCTATGGCTACACCTTC
>few|NA|TRBJ2-7|TRBV20-1
CSARAGSYEQYF
TGCAGTGCTAGAGCAGGATCCTACGAGCAGTACTTC